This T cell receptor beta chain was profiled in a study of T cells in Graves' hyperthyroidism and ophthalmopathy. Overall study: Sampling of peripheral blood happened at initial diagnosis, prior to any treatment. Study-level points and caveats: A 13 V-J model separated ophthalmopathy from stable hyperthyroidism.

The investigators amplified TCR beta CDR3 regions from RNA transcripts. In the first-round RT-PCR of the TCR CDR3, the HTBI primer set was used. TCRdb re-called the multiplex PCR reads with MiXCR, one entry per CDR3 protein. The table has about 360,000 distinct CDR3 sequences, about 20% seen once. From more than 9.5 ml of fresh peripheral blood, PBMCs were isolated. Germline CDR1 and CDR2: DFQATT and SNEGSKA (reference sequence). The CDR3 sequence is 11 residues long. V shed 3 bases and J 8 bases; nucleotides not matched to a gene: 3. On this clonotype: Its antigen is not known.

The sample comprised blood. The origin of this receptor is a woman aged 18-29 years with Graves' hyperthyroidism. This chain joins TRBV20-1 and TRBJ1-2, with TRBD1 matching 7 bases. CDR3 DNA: TGCAGTGCTAGCCAGGGGGAAGGCTACACCTTC. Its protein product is CSASQGEGYTF.